This TCR beta chain is from a study of blood T cell repertoires in COVID-19. Trimming cost V 4 bases and J 13 bases, with 14 bases left between them. This CDR3 spans 12 amino acids. CDR1 SGHDT and CDR2 YYEEEE come from the germline V gene. The protocol was immunoSEQ multiplex PCR, while the TCRdb copy is restricted to in-frame clones and leaves out a portion. The repertoire consists of some 380,000 clones, with around 90% occurring once and the leading ten covering 6.5%. Sequenced material: peripheral blood. This sequence was found in a man younger than 35 with active or convalescent COVID-19. The chain carries TRBV5-6 and TRBJ1-4; no definite D call. The CDR3 coding sequence is TGTGCCAGCAGCCCAGGAGGACGGGTACTGTTTTTT. Its protein product is CASSPGGRVLFF.